This paragraph reports one T cell receptor (beta chain). Original data processing: The assay estimated nucleated cells by amplifying reference gene primers. Here immunoSEQ multiplex PCR was the method, and the copy in TCRdb shows in-frame clones only, minus some. That table is the source of V, J and clone size, and D and trimming were worked out from the DNA. The profile shows roughly 150,000 clones, about 90% of them singletons. CDR1 SQVTM and CDR2 ANQGSEA come from the germline V gene. The CDR3 loop spans 15 amino acids. Trimming took 7 bases from V and 1 from J; bases not matched to a gene: 8. These data come from a study of blood T cell repertoires in COVID-19. Overall study: Researchers got acute and convalescent COVID-19 samples from the United States, Italy and Spain.

V and J are TRBV29-1 and TRBJ2-2; 8 nucleotides line up with TRBD1. This sequence originates from a man between 60 and 70 years old with acute or convalescent COVID-19. Sequenced: peripheral blood. The CDR3 sequence is CSAKTGTGNTGELFF. CDR3 nucleotides: TGCAGCGCCAAGACCGGGACAGGGAACACCGGGGAGCTGTTTTTT.